This T cell receptor (beta chain) was identified in a study of T cell changes during pregnancy in multiple sclerosis (dated by TCRdb to about 2019). Looking at the study overall: The study looked at changes in the T cell repertoire across pregnancy in women with multiple sclerosis.

Library prep was done by the immunoSEQ multiplex PCR assay. The table comes from immuneACCESS by way of TCRdb, which keeps in-frame sequences with V and J called. Part of the clones is missing from these tables; in studies checked, under half for an unresolved V gene and the rest for unknown reasons. This sample holds about 34,000 clones; over 75% were observed only once. Jointly, the top ten make up about 11% of the sample. V is pared back by 3 bases and J by 9 bases, with 13 bases lying between the germline termini. According to the germline V gene, CDR1 reads SGDLS and CDR2 reads YYNGEE. Inclusive of the bounding cysteine and phenylalanine, the CDR3 is 13 residues long. The kept DNA is CDR3 alone, 39 bases in frame from the first base. With respect to this clone: Its antigen remains unidentified. Base qualities are not provided; no much larger clone lies one nucleotide away.

This sequence uses TRBV9 and TRBJ1-5, with the D gene uncertain. The material was CD8+ T cells from peripheral blood mononuclear cells, obtained before pregnancy. This sequence originates from a female donor with multiple sclerosis, enrolled in a pregnancy study. The nucleotide sequence is given as TGTGCCAGCAGCGAGTACACGGGAAGGCCCCAGCATTTT. Its coded protein is CASSEYTGRPQHF.